The 30 T cell receptor beta chains below all came from one sample that was sequenced in a study of blood T cells in healthy people across ages. Using a J-beta primer mix together with a sample-barcoded 5' primer, a second PCR was run for roughly 6 to 12 cycles. TCRdb called the 5' RACE reads again in MiXCR, with one record for every CDR3 protein. The data show roughly 860,000 distinct CDR3 sequences, around 68% seen once. The sequencing sample was made of blood. Receptor source: a man under 40 in good health.

The gene calls are TRBV12-3 or TRBV12-4 and TRBJ2-5, with D hard to call. V was shortened by 3 bases and J by 4 bases, with 12 bases between the two germline ends. This CDR3 comprises 14 residues. CDR3 residues: CASSFPTRIETQYF. The CDR3 region has the DNA TGTGCCAGCAGTTTCCCCACCCGAATAGAGACCCAGTACTTC.

This CDR3 is CASSLEPQGTNYGYTF. DNA of the CDR3: TGCGCCAGCAGTTTAGAACCTCAGGGCACCAACTATGGCTACACCTTC. V usage is TRBV5-1 and J usage is TRBJ1-2; D is perhaps TRBD1 (5 bases). This CDR3 region has 16 residues. Trimming removed 5 bases at V and 2 bases at J, with 19 bases between. Germline CDR1 SGHRS, CDR2 YFSETQ.

The rearrangement uses TRBV10-3 and TRBJ2-7, with 8 bases fitting TRBD1. V trimming: 2 bases; J trimming: 9 bases; junction bases outside the gene matches: 6. The CDR3 has 13 amino acids. CDR1 and CDR2 (germline): ENHRY, SYGVKD. CDR3 loop: CAISEAGGAGQYF. CDR3 coding DNA: TGTGCCATCAGTGAGGCAGGGGGCGCCGGGCAGTACTTC.

This chain uses TRBV7-2 with TRBJ2-1; the D gene is possibly TRBD1 (5 bases). Trimming stripped 5 bases from V and 6 bases from J, with 20 bases between. CDR1 is SGHTA and CDR2 is FQGNSA in the germline V gene. CDR3 length equals 16 residues. CDR3 in amino acids: CASSLLQGLFVNEQFF. The CDR3 nucleotides read TGTGCCAGCAGCCTCCTTCAGGGTTTATTTGTCAATGAGCAGTTCTTC.

This rearrangement joins TRBV27 to TRBJ2-3; D might be TRBD1 or TRBD2, each matching 5 bases. V was shortened by 1 base and J by 4 bases, with 33 bases between the two germline ends. CDR3 length: 22 residues. The germline CDR1 and CDR2 sequences are MNHEY and SMNVEV (reference sequence). The CDR3 DNA is TGTGCCAGCAGTTTATTGGGGTGGAGGCCGAGGGGATGGCCCTTAGGGGCAGATACGCAGTATTTT. Encoded protein: CASSLLGWRPRGWPLGADTQYF.

The V call is TRBV14, the J call TRBJ2-5; perhaps TRBD1 as D (5 bases). Trimming removed 2 bases from V and 4 bases from J, with 11 bases in between. Germline V gene sequence: CDR1 SGHDN, CDR2 FVKESK. The CDR3 is 14 amino acids. The CDR3 sequence: CASSQRRAGETQYF. CDR3 coding DNA: TGTGCCAGCAGCCAACGCAGGGCTGGAGAGACCCAGTACTTC.

This chain connects TRBV5-1 to TRBJ2-4; TRBD1 aligns across 8 bases. The DNA end favors TRBJ2-7, so the J call may be wrong. This CDR3 has 14 residues. Looked up from germline, CDR1 is SGHRS and CDR2 is YFSETQ. CDR3 sequence reads: CASSSPGQDYEQYF. The CDR3 nucleotides are TGCGCCAGCAGCTCCCCGGGACAGGATTACGAGCAGTACTTC.

CDR3 amino acids: CASSQYPSGANNEQFF. CDR3 nucleotide sequence: TGTGCCAGCAGCCAATACCCCTCGGGAGCGAACAATGAGCAGTTCTTC. The chain links TRBV4-2 to TRBJ2-1, with D perhaps TRBD2 (6 bases). Germline V gene data show CDR1 as LGHNA and CDR2 as YNFKEQ. The ends were cut back, 2 bases at V and 5 bases at J, with 16 bases in the middle. This CDR3 is built from 16 residues.

V and J are TRBV7-2 and TRBJ2-7; D unclear. Germline V gene data show CDR1 as SGHTA and CDR2 as FQGNSA. The CDR3 is 15 amino acids. V lost 1 base to trimming and J lost 5 bases, with 15 bases between them. The DNA of the CDR3 is TGTGCCAGCAGCTTAGTGGTCCCGATTGGGGACGAGCAGTACTTC. As protein: CASSLVVPIGDEQYF.

The V call is TRBV7-8, the J call TRBJ2-7, with D possibly TRBD1 on 5 matching bases. Trimming shortened V by 6 bases and J by 5 bases, and 20 bases separated the two germline ends. Germline CDR1 SGHVS, CDR2 FQNEAQ. The CDR3 spans 15 residues. CDR3 protein: CASSSDKGRFHEQYF. Written as DNA, the CDR3 is TGTGCCAGCAGTTCGGACAAAGGGCGTTTCCACGAGCAGTACTTC. The variable domain in full, completed from reference TRBV7-8 and TRBJ2-7, reads GAGVSQSPRYKVAKRGQDVALRCDPISGHVSLFWYQQALGQGPEFLTYFQNEAQLDKSGLPSDRFFAERPEGSVSTLKIQRTQQEDSAVYLCASSSDKGRFHEQYFGPGTRLTVT.

The genes are TRBV7-2 and TRBJ2-3; the D gene is possibly TRBD1 (6 bases). Between the trimmed V and J ends, which lost 5 bases and 0 bases, there was a span of 18 bases. This CDR3 is 17 amino acids long. From germline, CDR1 is SGHTA and CDR2 FQGNSA. This CDR3 is CASSTSWWGRSTDTQYF. CDR3 DNA: TGTGCCAGCAGCACCTCATGGTGGGGGCGAAGCACAGATACGCAGTATTTT.

The chain is built from TRBV21-1 and TRBJ2-7; the table's D call, TRBD1, has no DNA check behind it. TRBV21-1 is tagged as a pseudogene. This CDR3 has 14 amino acids. The CDR3 bases are TGTGCCAGCAGCCCTGTGCACTGGTCCTACGAGCAGTACTTC. Translation: CASSPVHWSYEQYF.

J is TRBJ2-7 and V is TRBV7-9, with D perhaps given as TRBD1 or TRBD2 (5 bases each). Germline V gives CDR1 SEHNR, CDR2 FQNEAQ (reference sequence). Trimming took off 7 bases at V and 0 bases at J, with 19 bases between the two ends. The CDR3 runs to 16 residues. The DNA of the CDR3 is TGTGCCAGCAACACCGAGGGACGCAGGAGCTCCTACGAGCAGTACTTC. Translation gives CASNTEGRRSSYEQYF.

This chain uses TRBV7-2 with TRBJ2-5, with 14 nucleotides matching TRBD2. V trimming: 5 bases; J trimming: 3 bases; junction bases outside the gene matches: 8. The CDR3 extends over 17 amino acids. The V gene's germline CDR1 is SGHTA and CDR2 FQGNSA. The CDR3 protein is CASSPRLAGGLEETQYF. Here the CDR3 DNA reads TGTGCCAGCAGCCCACGACTAGCGGGGGGGCTCGAAGAGACCCAGTACTTC.

V gene TRBV27 combines with J gene TRBJ1-2, with TRBD1 as a possible D gene (5 bases). CDR1 MNHEY and CDR2 SMNVEV come from the germline V gene (reference sequence). V lost 10 bases and J lost 2, with 20 bases in between. The CDR3 is 15 amino acids. Here the CDR3 DNA reads TGTGCCACCACCCTCCGCCACCGGGGCAACTATGGCTACACCTTC. Its translation is CATTLRHRGNYGYTF.

The rearrangement links TRBV28 to TRBJ2-4; no clear D. Germline lookup yields CDR1 MDHEN and CDR2 SYDVKM. Deletions cut 2 bases from V and 0 bases from J, with 5 bases between. There are 14 residues in the CDR3. CDR3 sequence: CASSLAQAKNIQYF. CDR3 coding DNA: TGTGCCAGCAGTTTAGCCCAAGCCAAAAACATTCAGTACTTC.

This sequence joins TRBV27 and TRBJ2-1; D is perhaps TRBD1 (5 bases). V dropped 5 bases and J dropped 7 bases, with 12 bases sitting between them. The germline V gene has CDR1 MNHEY and CDR2 SMNVEV (reference sequence). The CDR3 sequence is 13 residues long. The CDR3 reads CASSNQGWNEQFF. The CDR3 DNA reads as TGTGCCAGCAGTAACCAGGGCTGGAATGAGCAGTTCTTC.

The rearrangement links TRBV7-9 to TRBJ2-3, with 9 bases that match TRBD1. This CDR3 has 13 residues. With 11 bases clipped from V and 4 bases from J, the junction kept 7 bases outside the gene matches. Germline CDR1 reads SEHNR; CDR2 reads FQNEAQ (reference sequence). CDR3 coding DNA: TGTGCCGGCTTCCGGGACAGGGCAGATACGCAGTATTTT. Protein product: CAGFRDRADTQYF.

The CDR3 sequence is CASSSHGTSGVNEQFF. CDR3 sequence (DNA): TGTGCCAGCAGTTCTCACGGGACGAGCGGGGTTAATGAGCAGTTCTTC. The chain links TRBV7-2 to TRBJ2-1; the match to TRBD2 covers 7 bases. The CDR3 is made up of 16 amino acids. CDR1 and CDR2 from the germline V gene are SGHTA and FQGNSA. V gave up 6 bases and J gave up 7 bases; unmatched junction bases: 15. The full variable domain, rest sourced from reference TRBV7-2 and TRBJ2-1, is GAGVSQSPSNKVTEKGKDVELRCDPISGHTALYWYRQSLGQGLEFLIYFQGNSAPDKSGLPSDRFSAERTGGSVSTLTIQRTQQEDSAVYLCASSSHGTSGVNEQFFGPGTRLTVL.

The chain combines TRBV2 with TRBJ1-2, with no clear D. This CDR3 has 14 residues. V lost 7 bases and J 1 base, leaving 13 bases between the germline ends. Germline CDR1 and CDR2: SNHLY and FYNNEI. CDR3 residues: CASTTGWNNYGYTF. CDR3 coding DNA: TGTGCCAGCACCACGGGGTGGAATAACTATGGCTACACCTTC. Using reference TRBV2 and TRBJ1-2 for the parts outside the CDR3, the full variable domain is EPEVTQTPSHQVTQMGQEVILRCVPISNHLYFYWYRQILGQKVEFLVSFYNNEISEKSEIFDDQFSVERPDGSNFTLKIRSTKLEDSAMYFCASTTGWNNYGYTFGSGTRLTVV.

This clonotype was seen at least ten times. The chain recombines TRBV7-2 with TRBJ2-7; D is ambiguous. This CDR3 region has 12 residues. The germline V and J ends were trimmed by 0 bases and 10 bases, with 10 bases remaining between them. Germline-derived CDR1 and CDR2 are SGHTA and FQGNSA. The CDR3 DNA is TGTGCCAGCAGCTTAGCGACACCGTACCAGTACTTC. Translating gives CASSLATPYQYF.

V gene TRBV7-2 combines with J gene TRBJ2-7; D is ambiguous. The germline V and J ends were trimmed by 1 base and 5 bases, with 9 bases remaining between them. This CDR3 has 13 residues. In germline, CDR1 is SGHTA, CDR2 FQGNSA. In DNA form, the CDR3 reads TGTGCCAGCAGCTTAGGGGGATCGAACGAGCAGTACTTC. Protein sequence: CASSLGGSNEQYF.

The chain couples TRBV15 to TRBJ2-7; weak D call: TRBD1 (6 bases). V was trimmed by 5 bases and J by 5 bases, leaving 22 bases between them. This CDR3 is 16 amino acids long. Germline assignment: CDR1 LNHNV and CDR2 YYDKDF (reference sequence). CDR3: CATSRRTAPNGDEQYF. The CDR3 nucleotides read TGTGCCACCAGCCGACGGACAGCCCCCAATGGGGACGAGCAGTACTTC.

This clonotype showed up just a few times. The chain uses TRBV7-3 and TRBJ1-6; the D gene is possibly TRBD1 (6 bases). Germline V CDR1 and CDR2: SGHTA, FQGTGA. Trimming shortened V by 2 bases and J by 6 bases, and 8 bases separated the two germline ends. The CDR3 is 14 amino acids. In DNA, the CDR3 is TGTGCCAGCAGCTTACAGGGGACTAATTCACCCCTCCACTTT. It yields the protein CASSLQGTNSPLHF.

CDR3 nucleotide sequence: TGTGCCAGCAGCTTGTCTCTAGCTCAGGAGCAGTACTTC. Protein sequence: CASSLSLAQEQYF. This chain links TRBV5-6 with TRBJ2-7, with D perhaps matching TRBD2 (5 bases). The CDR3 runs to 13 residues. In germline, CDR1 is SGHDT, CDR2 YYEEEE. V was pared by 1 base and J by 7 bases, with 12 bases between.

This clonotype was seen more than once but under ten times. V usage is TRBV4-3 and J usage is TRBJ2-3; 12 bases match TRBD2. With V trimmed by 0 bases and J by 6 bases, 4 bases remained unmatched. The germline V gene encodes CDR1 LGHNA and CDR2 YSLEER. The CDR3 is 16 residues long. The CDR3 is CASSQDPSGGADTQYF. The CDR3 region has the DNA TGCGCCAGCAGCCAAGACCCTAGCGGGGGGGCCGATACGCAGTATTTT.

This clonotype has a handful of counts. The CDR3, as DNA: TGTGCCAGCAGTAGGGACGTCGAGACCCAGTACTTC. Translated, it gives CASSRDVETQYF. V and J are TRBV4-2 and TRBJ2-5; the D gene could be TRBD1 or TRBD2 (5 bases each). The germline V gene has CDR1 LGHNA and CDR2 YNFKEQ. V dropped 6 bases and J dropped 5 bases, with 10 bases sitting between them. This CDR3 contains 12 residues.

V gene TRBV4-3 combines with J gene TRBJ2-7; D may be TRBD1 (7 bases). Germline CDR1 reads LGHNA; CDR2 reads YSLEER. This CDR3 region has 15 residues. The V end was cut by 3 bases, the J end by 3 bases, with 15 bases between. The CDR3: CASSHSRGVGYEQYF. CDR3 coding DNA: TGCGCCAGCAGCCACTCCAGGGGGGTGGGCTACGAGCAGTACTTC.

This clonotype was counted only a few times. J is TRBJ2-6 and V is TRBV4-1; D remains ambiguous. This CDR3 contains 18 residues. The V gene lost 0 bases and the J gene lost 0 bases, with 12 bases spanning the gap. Germline V gene sequence: CDR1 MGHRA, CDR2 YSYEKL. CDR3 loop: CASSQDLRSYSGANVLTF. CDR3 DNA: TGCGCCAGCAGCCAAGACTTACGTTCCTACTCTGGGGCCAACGTCCTGACTTTC.

This clonotype showed up just a few times. The chain is built from TRBV14 and TRBJ2-1; a possible D gene is TRBD2 (6 bases). The length of the CDR3 is 16 residues. CDR1 is SGHDN, CDR2 FVKESK, per germline. Trimming shortened V by 3 bases and J by 0 bases, and 12 bases separated the two germline ends. DNA of the CDR3: TGTGCCAGCAGCCAGCCGCGGGAAAGCTCCTACAATGAGCAGTTCTTC. Its translation is CASSQPRESSYNEQFF.